One T cell receptor beta chain is described in this entry. The V segment lost 0 bases and the J segment 0 bases; nucleotides outside the gene matches: 5. The CDR3 runs 17 residues. Per the germline V gene, CDR1 is SGHRS and CDR2 is YFSETQ. As processed by the authors: Using reference gene primer amplification, nucleated cell counts were estimated. The method was immunoSEQ multiplex PCR; TCRdb's version includes in-frame clones alone and lacks a portion of them. V, J and clone size were drawn from that table, and D and trimming were deduced from the DNA. The repertoire consists of roughly 230,000 clones, with around 89% occurring once and the leading ten covering under 2.5%. The record originates from a study of blood T cell repertoires in COVID-19. Across the study: COVID-19 samples from acute and convalescent phases originated in the United States, Italy and Spain. PBMCs, B-cell-depleted T cells, or T cells provided the cDNA or gDNA that made up the material.

The receptor was derived from a woman aged 55-69 years with COVID-19, enrolled during active disease. The chain is built from TRBV5-1 and TRBJ1-3, with TRBD1 identical over 8 bases. Sequencing was performed on peripheral blood. DNA for the CDR3: TGCGCCAGCAGCTTGGGGACTACAGGGGGCTCTGGAAACACCATATATTTT. This codes for CASSLGTTGGSGNTIYF.